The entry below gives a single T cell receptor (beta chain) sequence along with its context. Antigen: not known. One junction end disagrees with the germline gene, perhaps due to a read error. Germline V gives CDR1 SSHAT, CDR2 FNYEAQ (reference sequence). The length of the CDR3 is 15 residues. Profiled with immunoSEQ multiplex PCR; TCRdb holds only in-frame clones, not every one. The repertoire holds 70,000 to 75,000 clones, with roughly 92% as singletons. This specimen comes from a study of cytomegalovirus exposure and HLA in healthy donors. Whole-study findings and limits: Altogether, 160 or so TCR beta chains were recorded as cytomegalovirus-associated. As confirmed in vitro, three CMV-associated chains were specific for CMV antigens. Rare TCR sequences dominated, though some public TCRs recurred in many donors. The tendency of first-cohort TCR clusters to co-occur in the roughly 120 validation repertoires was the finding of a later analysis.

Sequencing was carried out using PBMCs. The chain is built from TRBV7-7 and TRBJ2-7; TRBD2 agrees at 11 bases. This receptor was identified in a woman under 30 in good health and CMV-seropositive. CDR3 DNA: TGTGCTAGCAGCCCGGGACTAGCGGATTCCTACGAGCAGTACTTC. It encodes CASSPGLADSYEQYF.